A single sample gave rise to the 28 T cell receptor beta chains below, sequenced in a study of blood T cells in healthy people across ages. Together with a sample-barcoded 5' primer, a J-beta primer mix was included in a second PCR lasting roughly 6 to 12 cycles. In TCRdb, the 5' RACE reads were re-called with MiXCR into one record per CDR3 protein. There are roughly 2 million distinct CDR3 sequences in the sample; around half occur only once, and 2% to 2.5% lies in the top ten. The sequenced material came from blood. These receptors all stem from a woman in her forties in good health.

J is TRBJ2-1 and V is TRBV9; 13 positions agree with TRBD2. The CDR3 contains 18 residues. J lost 11 bases, V lost 0 bases, and 14 bases had no gene match. Germline V lookup: CDR1 SGDLS, CDR2 YYNGEE. The CDR3 loop is CASSVELRPGTSGVKQFF. Written as DNA, the CDR3 is TGTGCCAGCAGCGTAGAGTTGCGCCCCGGGACTAGCGGGGTGAAGCAGTTCTTC.

The genes are TRBV10-3 and TRBJ2-7; 10 nucleotides match TRBD1. This CDR3 is 16 amino acids long. V lost 7 bases, J lost 1 base, and 10 bases stayed unmatched. CDR1 and CDR2 from the germline V gene are ENHRY and SYGVKD. The chain's CDR3 is CAIKRTGTGVSYEQYF. In nucleotides, the CDR3 is TGTGCCATCAAGCGTACCGGGACAGGGGTTTCCTACGAGCAGTACTTC.

This clonotype was observed a few times. The chain carries TRBV29-1 and TRBJ1-2, with D maybe TRBD1 (5 bases). This CDR3 region has 13 residues. The germline CDR1 and CDR2 sequences are SQVTM and ANQGSEA. Trimming left V 6 bases short and J 6 bases short, with 17 bases between. CDR3 sequence reads: CSVQPAGRDGYTF. For the CDR3, the DNA is TGCAGCGTCCAACCGGCAGGGAGGGATGGCTACACCTTC. The full variable domain, in which reference TRBV29-1 and TRBJ1-2 provide the parts outside the CDR3, is SAVISQKPSRDICQRGTSLTIQCQVDSQVTMMFWYRQQPGQSLTLIATANQGSEATYESGFVIDKFPISRPNLTFSTLTVSNMSPEDSSIYLCSVQPAGRDGYTFGSGTRLTVV.

The CDR3 here is CASSFLEGPQFF. The CDR3 coding sequence is TGTGCCAGCAGCTTCCTTGAGGGGCCTCAGTTCTTC. The chain joins TRBV7-3 to TRBJ2-1; D might be TRBD1 or TRBD2, each matching 5 bases. The CDR3 length is 12 residues. CDR1 SGHTA and CDR2 FQGTGA come from the germline V gene. Deletions cut 3 bases from V and 13 bases from J, with 13 bases between.

This chain links TRBV2 with TRBJ2-3; TRBD1 might be the D (6 bases). V lost 6 bases, J lost 10 bases, and 14 bases lay in between. CDR1 SNHLY and CDR2 FYNNEI come from the germline V gene. This CDR3 is built from 12 residues. In DNA form, the CDR3 reads TGTGCCAGCAGCCCAGGGGCAAGCGCGCAGTATTTT. Translating gives CASSPGASAQYF.

This clonotype was counted between two and nine times. J is TRBJ2-1 and V is TRBV9; D is ambiguous. CDR1 and CDR2 from the germline V gene are SGDLS and YYNGEE. The germline V and J ends were trimmed by 4 bases and 0 bases, with 14 bases remaining between them. The CDR3 totals 16 residues. The CDR3 DNA reads TGTGCCAGCAGCCCCACCTTAGGGCCCTCCTACAATGAGCAGTTCTTC. It encodes CASSPTLGPSYNEQFF.

The chain links TRBV4-1 to TRBJ1-1, with unresolved D. CDR3 length equals 14 residues. Germline values: CDR1 MGHRA, CDR2 YSYEKL. With 8 bases removed from V and 3 bases from J, the gap between germline ends came to 16 bases. DNA for the CDR3: TGCGCCAGCCAAGCTGGACTCGTTGACACTGAAGCTTTCTTT. Amino acids: CASQAGLVDTEAFF.

This clonotype has a handful of counts. The chain employs TRBV6-6 and TRBJ2-7, with D perhaps matching TRBD1 or TRBD2 (5 bases each). The CDR3 consists of 15 residues. The germline V and J ends were trimmed by 5 bases and 1 base, with 15 bases remaining between them. The V gene's germline CDR1 is MNHNY and CDR2 SVGAGI (reference sequence). The CDR3 protein is CASSPLGRASYEQYF. The DNA for the CDR3 is TGTGCCAGCAGTCCCCTGGGGCGGGCGTCCTACGAGCAGTACTTC.

The chain recombines TRBV10-3 with TRBJ1-6, with 7 nucleotides matching TRBD1. The CDR3 totals 16 residues. V was pared by 2 bases and J by 10 bases, with 11 bases of the junction left unmatched. Per the germline V gene, CDR1 is ENHRY and CDR2 is SYGVKD. Written as DNA, the CDR3 is TGTGCCATCAGTGAGACCACGCGACAGGGAGGCTCACCCCTCCACTTT. Translated: CAISETTRQGGSPLHF.

This chain links TRBV24-1 with TRBJ2-6, with a tentative D call TRBD2 (5 bases). Germline assignment: CDR1 KGHDR and CDR2 SFDVKD. The CDR3 runs 18 residues. Trimming shortened V by 3 bases and J by 2 bases, and 16 bases separated the two germline ends. CDR3 sequence reads: CATSDPSLGETGANVLTF. DNA of the CDR3: TGTGCCACCAGTGATCCTAGTCTCGGGGAGACTGGGGCCAACGTCCTGACTTTC.

The rearrangement links TRBV29-1 to TRBJ1-2; no clear D gene. V was shortened by 8 bases and J by 0 bases, with 16 bases between the two germline ends. The CDR3 sequence is 14 residues long. The V gene's germline CDR1 is SQVTM and CDR2 ANQGSEA. The CDR3 spells CSLLKEDSNYGYTF. In nucleotides, the CDR3 is TGCAGCCTTCTAAAGGAAGATTCTAACTATGGCTACACCTTC.

This rearrangement joins TRBV7-9 to TRBJ2-7; TRBD2 matches at 10 bases. The end of the DNA is better explained by TRBJ2-5, so the J call may be wrong. The CDR3 totals 15 residues. Germline V gene data show CDR1 as SEHNR and CDR2 as FQNEAQ (reference sequence). The CDR3 DNA sequence: TGTGCCAGCAGCTTGAGCGGGGGGGCCTATGAGACCCAGTACTTC. Its protein is CASSLSGGAYETQYF.

The CDR3 loop is CATIGRVLGTVVYGYTF. The CDR3 DNA sequence: TGTGCCACCATCGGTAGGGTATTAGGGACTGTCGTCTATGGCTACACCTTC. V is TRBV10-3 and J is TRBJ1-2; a possible D gene is TRBD1 (5 bases). Germline assignment: CDR1 ENHRY and CDR2 SYGVKD. V shed 10 bases and J shed 4 bases, with 28 bases lying between them. CDR3 length: 17 residues.

The chain carries TRBV10-3 and TRBJ2-7, with 9 nucleotides matching TRBD2. The J segment lost 1 base and the V segment lost 3 bases, leaving 16 bases of the junction unmatched. This CDR3 is built from 19 residues. Germline assignment: CDR1 ENHRY and CDR2 SYGVKD. This chain's CDR3 is CAISDHETSGSDSSYEQYF. The CDR3 DNA follows: TGTGCCATCAGTGACCACGAGACTAGCGGCTCAGATAGTTCCTACGAGCAGTACTTC.

This clonotype was counted a few times. V usage is TRBV7-2 and J usage is TRBJ1-2, with D perhaps TRBD1 (5 bases). This CDR3 region has 15 residues. Germline V lookup: CDR1 SGHTA, CDR2 FQGNSA. V dropped 1 base and J dropped 4 bases, with 13 bases sitting between them. This CDR3 reads CASSLDGQGLYGYTF. The CDR3 region has the DNA TGTGCCAGCAGCTTAGACGGGCAGGGTCTCTATGGCTACACCTTC.

The V gene is TRBV7-2, the J gene TRBJ2-5; D uncertain. V gave up 3 bases and J gave up 3 bases, with 8 bases separating them. The CDR3 extends over 13 amino acids. Germline CDR1 and CDR2: SGHTA and FQGNSA. This CDR3 is CASSFAVEETQYF. The DNA for the CDR3 is TGTGCCAGCAGCTTTGCAGTGGAAGAGACCCAGTACTTC.

V gene TRBV18 combines with J gene TRBJ2-5; D not resolved. Matching the DNA end better, TRBJ2-1 makes the J call doubtful. This CDR3 region has 15 residues. CDR1 is KGHSH and CDR2 is LQKENI in the germline V gene. The CDR3 loop is CASSPQTGGQETQFF. The DNA for the CDR3 is TGTGCCAGCTCACCACAGACGGGTGGCCAAGAGACCCAGTTCTTC.

The genes are TRBV7-2 and TRBJ2-7, with TRBD1 matching over 7 bases. Trimming took 5 bases from V and 0 from J; bases not matched to a gene: 7. Germline CDR1 reads SGHTA; CDR2 reads FQGNSA. The CDR3 covers 15 residues. The CDR3 region has the DNA TGTGCCAGCAGCCCGGGGACAGTCCGCTCCTACGAGCAGTACTTC. It codes for CASSPGTVRSYEQYF. The whole variable domain, remainder taken from reference TRBV7-2 and TRBJ2-7, is GAGVSQSPSNKVTEKGKDVELRCDPISGHTALYWYRQSLGQGLEFLIYFQGNSAPDKSGLPSDRFSAERTGGSVSTLTIQRTQQEDSAVYLCASSPGTVRSYEQYFGPGTRLTVT.

This clonotype was counted only a few times. The chain carries TRBV6-5 and TRBJ1-2; D gene ambiguous. V was pared by 2 bases and J by 4 bases, with 20 bases between. This CDR3 comprises 17 residues. In germline, CDR1 is MNHEY, CDR2 SVGAGI. The CDR3, as DNA: TGTGCCAGCAGTTACGGTGCGGGGAGTGGTATTCTCTATGGCTACACCTTC. Protein: CASSYGAGSGILYGYTF.

V usage is TRBV20-1 and J usage is TRBJ1-2, with TRBD1 as a possible D gene (6 bases). Between the trimmed V and J ends, which lost 0 bases and 2 bases, there was a span of 19 bases. This CDR3 contains 17 residues. Germline CDR1 DFQATT, CDR2 SNEGSKA (reference sequence). CDR3 nucleotide sequence: TGCAGTGCTAGAGAGTTGGACAGTCGATCAAAAAACTATGGCTACACCTTC. Translation: CSARELDSRSKNYGYTF.

V gene TRBV28 combines with J gene TRBJ1-2; 9 bases are a match to TRBD1. Germline assignment: CDR1 MDHEN and CDR2 SYDVKM. V was clipped by 8 bases and J by 8 bases; unmatched bases: 12. This CDR3 comprises 14 residues. The CDR3 bases are TGTGCCAGCCGACTTCCGGGACAGGGTTTAGGCTACACCTTC. Its translation: CASRLPGQGLGYTF.

The rearrangement links TRBV28 to TRBJ2-5, with D possibly being TRBD1 or TRBD2 (5 bases each). CDR1 and CDR2 (germline): MDHEN, SYDVKM. CDR3 length equals 14 residues. The V end lost 5 bases, the J end lost 5 bases, and 15 bases lay between the germline ends. The CDR3, as DNA: TGTGCCAGCAGTCAAGCCGGGGCCGGGGAGACCCAGTACTTC. Amino acid sequence: CASSQAGAGETQYF.

Only a few counts were recorded for this clonotype. J is TRBJ2-5 and V is TRBV24-1, with TRBD1 matching over 9 bases. This CDR3 is built from 15 residues. J gave up 5 bases and V 4 bases, and 7 bases lay outside the gene matches. Germline V gene data show CDR1 as KGHDR and CDR2 as SFDVKD. The CDR3 is CATSDPTGGMETQYF. The CDR3, as DNA: TGTGCCACCAGTGACCCGACAGGGGGTATGGAGACCCAGTACTTC.

Concerning this clonotype itself: A read error may produce the germline difference seen at one junction end. The chain recombines TRBV11-2 with TRBJ1-1, with D hard to call. The germline CDR1 and CDR2 sequences are SGHAT and FQNNGV. The CDR3 sequence is 17 residues long. The CDR3 loop is CACSSKVGWEKNTEAFF. CDR3 coding DNA: TGTGCCTGCAGCTCGAAAGTGGGATGGGAGAAGAACACTGAAGCTTTCTTT.

This chain links TRBV6-5 with TRBJ2-1, with D possibly matching TRBD2 (5 bases). V lost 8 bases to trimming and J lost 8 bases, with 16 bases between them. This CDR3 has 13 amino acids. Germline V CDR1 and CDR2: MNHEY, SVGAGI. Here the CDR3 DNA reads TGTGCCAGCTTTACGATGGGGAGCGATGAGCAGTTCTTC. Translation: CASFTMGSDEQFF.

V gene TRBV6-4 combines with J gene TRBJ1-1; the match to TRBD1 covers 7 bases. Germline CDR1 MRHNA, CDR2 SNTAGT. The ends lost 6 bases at V and 0 bases at J; junction bases unmatched: 7. The CDR3 consists of 15 residues. The DNA for the CDR3 is TGTGCCAGCAGCCAACCCGACAGGGTGAACACTGAAGCTTTCTTT. Residues: CASSQPDRVNTEAFF.

This clonotype was observed a handful of times. The genes are TRBV5-1 and TRBJ2-3; 8 nucleotides match TRBD2. This CDR3 spans 16 amino acids. J gave up 5 bases and V 4 bases, and 12 bases lay outside the gene matches. The V gene's germline CDR1 is SGHRS and CDR2 YFSETQ. The CDR3 loop reads CASSTGLAGGGDTQYF. In nucleotides, the CDR3 is TGCGCCAGCAGCACCGGACTAGCCGGGGGAGGAGATACGCAGTATTTT.

V usage is TRBV5-6 and J usage is TRBJ2-1, with D unresolved. Trimming cost V 0 bases and J 6 bases, with 4 bases left between them. Germline V gene sequence: CDR1 SGHDT, CDR2 YYEEEE. The CDR3 runs 12 residues. The CDR3 sequence is CASSLEPNEQFF. CDR3 sequence (DNA): TGTGCCAGCAGCTTGGAGCCCAATGAGCAGTTCTTC.